This T cell receptor (beta chain) was observed in a study of shared clonotypes between healthy human individuals. Measured with immunoSEQ multiplex PCR; TCRdb has only the in-frame clones, and not every one. The repertoire holds some 2 million clones, with approximately 94% as singletons. CDR1 is SGHKS and CDR2 is YYEKEE in the germline V gene (reference sequence). V lost 2 bases and J 7 bases, leaving 10 bases between the germline ends. This CDR3 has 12 residues. Cells designated naive CD8 were CD45RO-negative and were positively selected for CCR7, with terminally differentiated effector memory CD45RA+ cells excluded. Within Nashville, Tennessee resided all donors, each a Caucasian adult.

Sequencing was performed on naive CD8+ T cells sorted from blood. The TCR sequence derives from a young man in good health. This chain joins TRBV5-5 and TRBJ2-7; TRBD1 might be the D (5 bases). The CDR3 DNA reads as TGTGCCAGCAGCTTAGATTCAGGGGAGCAGTACTTC. Translating it yields CASSLDSGEQYF.